The sequence of this T cell receptor beta chain was determined in a study of T cells in Graves' hyperthyroidism and ophthalmopathy. Whole-study findings and limits: Ophthalmopathy and stable hyperthyroidism were told apart by a 13 V-J model.

Many counts were recorded for this clonotype. Its matching antigen is unknown. Authors of the study amplified TCR beta CDR3 regions from RNA transcripts. The HTBI primer set drove a first-round RT-PCR of the TCR CDR3. TCRdb passed the multiplex PCR reads through MiXCR, listing each CDR3 protein once. The profile shows hundreds of thousands of distinct CDR3 sequences, under 15% of them singletons. Not enrolled were patients with uncontrolled infection, other autoimmune disease, pregnancy or lactation. The CDR3 length is 13 residues. CDR1 is DFQATT and CDR2 is SNEGSKA in the germline V gene (reference sequence). The V end lost 4 bases, the J end lost 4 bases, and 13 bases lay between the germline ends.

The specimen was blood. This chain joins TRBV20-1 and TRBJ1-2; D is perhaps TRBD1 (6 bases). The TCR originated in a woman between 40 and 50 years old with Graves' ophthalmopathy. CDR3 DNA sequence: TGCAGTGCTATCGATGGGGGGCGCTATGGCTACACCTTC. Its protein product is CSAIDGGRYGYTF.